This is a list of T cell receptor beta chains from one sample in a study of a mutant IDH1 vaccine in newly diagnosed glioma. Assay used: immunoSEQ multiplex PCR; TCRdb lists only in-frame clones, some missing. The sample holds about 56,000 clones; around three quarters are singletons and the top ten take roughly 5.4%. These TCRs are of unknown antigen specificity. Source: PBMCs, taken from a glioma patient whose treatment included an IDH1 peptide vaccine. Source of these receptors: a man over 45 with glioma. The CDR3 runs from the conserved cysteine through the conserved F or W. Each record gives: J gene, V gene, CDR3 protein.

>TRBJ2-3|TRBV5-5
CASSSRGREDTQYF
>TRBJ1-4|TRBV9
CASSGWRADEKLFF
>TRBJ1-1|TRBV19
CASSMGDTEAFF
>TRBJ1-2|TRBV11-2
CASSLLWGGVGF
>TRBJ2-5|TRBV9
CASSVAGGQGRETQYF
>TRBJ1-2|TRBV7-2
CASSLGSRTGNRGYTF
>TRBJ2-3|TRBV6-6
CASSTSGGAVDTQYF
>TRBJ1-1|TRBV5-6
CASSFGRANTEAFF
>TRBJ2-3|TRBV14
CASSQGGSTDTQYF
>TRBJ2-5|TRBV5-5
CASSLLGQETQYF
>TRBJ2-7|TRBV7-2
CASAQNYEQYF
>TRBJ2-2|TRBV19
CASQARGKNTGELFF
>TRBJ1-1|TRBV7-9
CASSSAWEGYTEAFF
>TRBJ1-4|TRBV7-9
CASSSYGTNEKLFF
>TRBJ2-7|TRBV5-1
CASSYRQGADEQYF
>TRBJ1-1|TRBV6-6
CASSRTGGTEAFF
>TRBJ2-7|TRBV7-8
CASSLGLQGTYEQYF
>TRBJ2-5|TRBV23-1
CASSHGRGGVETQYF
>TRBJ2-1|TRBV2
CASSERASYNEQFF
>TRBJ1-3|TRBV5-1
CASSTGTGNTIYF
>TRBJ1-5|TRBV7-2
CASSAGRDHSPQHF
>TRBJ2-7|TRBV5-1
CASSFTGQAYEQYF
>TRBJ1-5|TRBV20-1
CSVGSQPQHF
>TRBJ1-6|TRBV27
CASAGQGISSYNSPLHF
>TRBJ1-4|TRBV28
CASSLLDREKLFF
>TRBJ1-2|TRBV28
CASRPGTRANYGYTF
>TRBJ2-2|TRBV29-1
CSVGKGANTGELFF
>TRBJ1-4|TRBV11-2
CASSLGREKLFF
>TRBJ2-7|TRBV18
CATTPYLRDSTYEQYF
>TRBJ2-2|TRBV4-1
CASSLRDRDANTGELFF
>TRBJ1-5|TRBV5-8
CASSFTQPQHF
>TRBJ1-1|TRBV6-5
CASSSGGETGRTEAFF
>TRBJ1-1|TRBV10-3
CAIRTGAQEAFF
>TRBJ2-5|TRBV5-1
CASSLGANQETQYF
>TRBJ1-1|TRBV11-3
CASSQGGRKEAFF
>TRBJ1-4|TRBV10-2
CASGIGRGRGTNEKLFF
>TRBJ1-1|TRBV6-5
CASRGTGGNTEAFF
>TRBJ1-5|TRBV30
CAWTNGPSADQPQHF
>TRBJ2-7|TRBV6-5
CASSYSGTGKDEQYF
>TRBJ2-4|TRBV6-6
CASSYGQGGDIQYF
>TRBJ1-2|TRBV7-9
CASSPGQGDGYTF
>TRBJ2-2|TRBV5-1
CASSTSGDTPTGELFF
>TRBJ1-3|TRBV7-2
CASSPSWSSGNTIYF